These 8 T cell receptor beta chains share one sample of origin, sequenced in a study of blood T cells in healthy people across ages. The use of a sample-barcoded 5' primer and a J-beta primer mix characterized a second PCR of roughly 7 to 11 cycles. MiXCR, run by TCRdb on the 5' RACE reads, gives a single entry per CDR3 protein. The sample records over 700,000 distinct CDR3 sequences, 25% being singletons. These records were also assigned to another study, of T cells of mothers and their children.

Sequencing was performed on blood. Every receptor here comes from a boy aged 5 to 17 in good health.

The chain recombines TRBV6-2 or TRBV6-3 with TRBJ2-7; no clear D gene. The CDR3 runs 14 residues. Per germline, CDR1 MNHEY and CDR2 SVGEGT. V was pared by 6 bases and J by 1 base, with 13 bases between. CDR3 loop: CASRSAPGSYEQYF. The CDR3 DNA follows: TGTGCCAGCAGGTCGGCACCCGGGTCCTACGAGCAGTACTTC.

A few counts support this clonotype. The V gene is TRBV5-1, the J gene TRBJ1-1; D is unclear. Germline values: CDR1 SGHRS, CDR2 YFSETQ. V shed 5 bases and J shed 0 bases, with 5 bases lying between them. The length of the CDR3 is 12 residues. The CDR3 DNA is TGCGCCAGCAGGGGCGTGAACACTGAAGCTTTCTTT. Translation: CASRGVNTEAFF.

The CDR3 protein is CSVEDGEKLFF. In DNA, the CDR3 is TGCAGCGTTGAAGATGGGGAAAAACTGTTTTTT. The V call is TRBV29-1, the J call TRBJ1-4; D is unresolved. V was cut by 0 bases and J by 8 bases, with 4 bases left in between. The germline CDR1 and CDR2 sequences are SQVTM and ANQGSEA. This CDR3 region has 11 residues.

The sample holds a few counts of this clonotype. The V call is TRBV12-3 or TRBV12-4, the J call TRBJ2-5; D is uncertain. Trimming took 6 bases from V and 4 from J, leaving 12 bases between them. The CDR3 runs 13 residues. CDR3: CASRTGPRETQYF. The CDR3 DNA reads as TGTGCCAGCAGAACGGGCCCCCGAGAGACCCAGTACTTC.

J is TRBJ1-2 and V is TRBV4-3; D is perhaps TRBD1 (5 bases). Germline CDR1 LGHNA, CDR2 YSLEER. The CDR3 spans 16 residues. Trimming removed 1 base from V and 2 bases from J, with 14 bases in between. This CDR3 is CASSQGSGLENYGYTF. CDR3 nucleotides: TGCGCCAGCAGCCAAGGTTCGGGACTAGAAAACTATGGCTACACCTTC.

The sample holds a few counts of this clonotype. The chain employs TRBV7-9 and TRBJ1-4; D is unresolved. The CDR3 totals 15 residues. V dropped 3 bases and J dropped 0 bases, with 8 bases sitting between them. The germline gives CDR1 SEHNR, CDR2 FQNEAQ (reference sequence). This CDR3 reads CASSLPVATNEKLFF. Written as DNA, the CDR3 is TGTGCCAGCAGCTTGCCAGTTGCAACTAATGAAAAACTGTTTTTT.

The chain joins TRBV4-2 to TRBJ2-7, with D perhaps matching TRBD2 (6 bases). The V end lost 1 base, the J end lost 2 bases, and 15 bases lay between the germline ends. Germline loops: CDR1 LGHNA, CDR2 YNFKEQ. This CDR3 spans 16 amino acids. CDR3 loop: CASSQVGGNDAYEQYF. The CDR3 region has the DNA TGTGCCAGCAGCCAAGTTGGCGGGAACGACGCCTACGAGCAGTACTTC.

There are a few counts of this clonotype. The chain couples TRBV7-7 to TRBJ2-5; 14 bases map to TRBD2. Germline V lookup: CDR1 SSHAT, CDR2 FNYEAQ (reference sequence). The CDR3 sequence is 17 residues long. CDR3 nucleotide sequence: TGTGCTGGCAGCTTAGCGGAGGGACTAGCGGGAGAAGAGACCCAGTACTTC. Amino acids: CAGSLAEGLAGEETQYF.